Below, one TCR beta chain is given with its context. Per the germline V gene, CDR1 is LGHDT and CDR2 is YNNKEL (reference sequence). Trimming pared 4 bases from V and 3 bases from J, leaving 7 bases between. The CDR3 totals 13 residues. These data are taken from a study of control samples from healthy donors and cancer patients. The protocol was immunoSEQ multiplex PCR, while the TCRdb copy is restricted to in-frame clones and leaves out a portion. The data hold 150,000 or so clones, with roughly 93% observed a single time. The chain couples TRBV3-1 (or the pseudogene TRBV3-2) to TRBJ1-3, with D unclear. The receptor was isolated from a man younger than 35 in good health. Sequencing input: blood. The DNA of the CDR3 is TGTGCCAGCAGCCTGTATAGTGGAAACACCATATATTTT. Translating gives CASSLYSGNTIYF.